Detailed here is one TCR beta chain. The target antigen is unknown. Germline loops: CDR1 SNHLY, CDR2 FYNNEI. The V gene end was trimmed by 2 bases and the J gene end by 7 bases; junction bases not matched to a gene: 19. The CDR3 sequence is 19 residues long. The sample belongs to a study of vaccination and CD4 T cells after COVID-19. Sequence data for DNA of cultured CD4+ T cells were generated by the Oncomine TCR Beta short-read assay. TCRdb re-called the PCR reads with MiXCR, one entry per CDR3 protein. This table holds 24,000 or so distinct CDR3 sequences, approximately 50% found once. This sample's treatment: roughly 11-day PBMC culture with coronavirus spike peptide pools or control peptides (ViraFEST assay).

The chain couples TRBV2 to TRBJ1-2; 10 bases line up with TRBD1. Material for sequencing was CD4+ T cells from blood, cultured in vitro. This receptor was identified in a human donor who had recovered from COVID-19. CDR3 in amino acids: CASSEHVLGQGSSFGGYTF. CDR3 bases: TGTGCCAGCAGTGAACATGTCTTGGGACAGGGGTCATCATTCGGTGGCTACACCTTC.